This TCR beta chain was sequenced in a study of blood T cell repertoires in COVID-19. Here immunoSEQ multiplex PCR was the method, and the copy in TCRdb shows in-frame clones only, minus some. The top ten clones hold around 9.3% of a sample with approximately 200,000 clones, approximately 80% of them seen once. The CDR3 is 14 residues long. The V gene's germline CDR1 is SNHLY and CDR2 FYNNEI. V was trimmed by 7 bases and J by 9 bases, leaving 21 bases between them. The chain joins TRBV2 to TRBJ2-5; D remains unclear. The specimen was peripheral blood. This TCR derives from a woman of 80 years or more with acute or convalescent COVID-19. The CDR3 sequence: CASKVQLDSLAQYF. The CDR3 nucleotides are TGTGCCAGCAAGGTCCAGCTAGACTCGTTGGCCCAGTACTTC.